The 23 T cell receptor beta chains below were found in one sample sequenced in a study of blood T cell repertoires in COVID-19. The assay was immunoSEQ multiplex PCR, and TCRdb's table has in-frame clones only and misses some. Here the sample spans roughly 380,000 clones, approximately 89% being singletons. Sequencing was done on a sample of peripheral blood. The receptors were gathered from a woman aged 35 to 49 with COVID-19, enrolled during active disease.

V gene TRBV5-1 combines with J gene TRBJ1-2, with 7 bases aligning to TRBD1. The CDR3 contains 14 residues. Germline V CDR1 and CDR2: SGHRS, YFSETQ. The junction had 1 base not matched to a gene; V was cut back by 2 bases and J by 0 bases. In DNA form, the CDR3 reads TGCGCCAGCAGCTTAGGGACAGCTAACTATGGCTACACCTTC. Translation gives CASSLGTANYGYTF.

V gene TRBV7-3 combines with J gene TRBJ1-2; D is perhaps TRBD1 (6 bases). Trimming cost V 5 bases and J 4 bases, with 20 bases left between them. Germline V gene sequence: CDR1 SGHTA, CDR2 FQGTGA. CDR3 length: 16 amino acids. The CDR3 DNA reads as TGTGCCAGCAGCGATACAGGGACGGAAAGCTTCTATGGCTACACCTTC. It translates to CASSDTGTESFYGYTF.

This sequence joins TRBV13 and TRBJ2-7; D gene unclear. V was clipped by 7 bases and J by 5 bases, with 9 bases between them. The CDR3 sequence is 11 residues long. Germline V gene sequence: CDR1 PRHDT, CDR2 FYEKMQ (reference sequence). CDR3 residues: CASTLGDEQYF. CDR3 in DNA: TGTGCCAGCACCCTGGGCGACGAGCAGTACTTC. Looking up the rest from reference TRBV13 and TRBJ2-7 gives the full variable domain: AAGVIQSPRHLIKEKRETATLKCYPIPRHDTVYWYQQGPGQDPQFLISFYEKMQSDKGSIPDRFSAQQFSDYHSELNMSSLELGDSALYFCASTLGDEQYFGPGTRLTVT.

This chain joins TRBV28 and TRBJ1-5; tentatively, D is TRBD1 (6 bases). The CDR3 has 17 residues. With 6 bases removed from V and 3 bases from J, the gap between germline ends came to 21 bases. Germline loops: CDR1 MDHEN, CDR2 SYDVKM. The CDR3, as DNA: TGTGCCAGCAGCCCCCCTGGGCCCGGGGGGCCCAATCAGCCCCAGCATTTT. Its translation is CASSPPGPGGPNQPQHF.

The rearrangement links TRBV9 to TRBJ1-3, with 10 bases fitting TRBD1. The CDR3 has 17 residues. Trimming removed 3 bases from V and 2 bases from J; junction bases left unmatched: 8. The germline V gene has CDR1 SGDLS and CDR2 YYNGEE. The DNA for the CDR3 is TGTGCCAGCAGCGACGGGACAGGGGTCCTCGCTGGAAACACCATATATTTT. This gives the protein CASSDGTGVLAGNTIYF.

This chain links TRBV5-4 with TRBJ2-7; 11 positions agree with TRBD2. The length of the CDR3 is 16 residues. Germline trimming cut 0 bases from V and 6 bases from J; bases unmatched to any gene: 8. Per germline, CDR1 SGHNT and CDR2 YYREEE (reference sequence). This CDR3 is CASSLGGVAGGREQYF. The CDR3 coding sequence is TGTGCCAGCAGCTTGGGAGGGGTAGCGGGGGGGCGCGAGCAGTACTTC.

The chain is built from TRBV7-8 and TRBJ1-4; weak D call: TRBD1 (6 bases). Germline CDR1 is SGHVS and CDR2 is FQNEAQ. CDR3 length: 15 residues. V was trimmed by 1 base and J by 5 bases, leaving 11 bases between them. The CDR3 DNA reads as TGTGCCAGCAGCTTAGAAGGGGGATCGAATGAAAAACTGTTTTTT. The encoded protein is CASSLEGGSNEKLFF.

The chain is built from TRBV7-9 and TRBJ2-1; D is perhaps TRBD2 (7 bases). Looked up from germline, CDR1 is SEHNR and CDR2 is FQNEAQ (reference sequence). This CDR3 has 15 residues. V was cut by 5 bases and J by 4 bases, with 15 bases left in between. In nucleotides, the CDR3 is TGTGCCAGCAGCCAGGGGAGGGGCGCATACAATGAGCAGTTCTTC. It translates to CASSQGRGAYNEQFF.

The chain links TRBV19 to TRBJ1-5; D call uncertain. Germline V gene lookup returns CDR1 LNHDA and CDR2 SQIVND (reference sequence). Trimming shortened V by 1 base and J by 2 bases, and 9 bases separated the two germline ends. The CDR3 extends over 15 amino acids. CDR3 sequence: CASSIGSAGNQPQHF. The CDR3 DNA reads TGTGCCAGTAGTATAGGATCAGCGGGCAATCAGCCCCAGCATTTT.

This clone was seen just once. The chain joins TRBV3-1 (or the pseudogene TRBV3-2) to TRBJ1-6, with a weak D call TRBD1 (5 bases). V lost 3 bases and J lost 8, with 23 bases in between. Germline V gene lookup returns CDR1 LGHDT and CDR2 YNNKEL (reference sequence). This CDR3 is built from 18 residues. The CDR3 coding sequence is TGTGCCAGCAGCCAGGAACCCCCCGGAGCCACAGGAGATTCACCCCTCCACTTT. It is translated as CASSQEPPGATGDSPLHF.

For this clone: Other DNA sequences from this sample encode an identical CDR3 as well. The rearrangement uses TRBV9 and TRBJ2-1, with TRBD2 matching 8 bases. CDR1 SGDLS and CDR2 YYNGEE come from the germline V gene. The CDR3 is 15 amino acids. V was clipped by 2 bases and J by 4 bases; unmatched bases: 5. CDR3 sequence reads: CASSVVAGGYNEQFF. CDR3 sequence (DNA): TGTGCCAGCAGCGTCGTTGCGGGAGGATACAATGAGCAGTTCTTC.

This chain links TRBV21-1 with TRBJ2-2; the table's TRBD1 call for D was not verified on the DNA. TRBV21-1 is labeled a pseudogene. The CDR3 contains 16 residues. CDR3 bases: TGTGCCAGCAGCGTCAAGTACAGGGTTTGGGCCGGGGAGCTGTTTTTT. Translating it yields CASSVKYRVWAGELFF.

The chain combines TRBV4-3 with TRBJ1-2; 7 nucleotides match TRBD1. Germline V gene sequence: CDR1 LGHNA, CDR2 YSLEER. This CDR3 is built from 15 residues. Losses at the gene ends were 0 bases for V and 8 bases for J; bases not matched to a gene: 9. CDR3: CASSQERWDRGGYTF. The CDR3 nucleotides read TGCGCCAGCAGCCAAGAGAGGTGGGACAGAGGGGGCTACACCTTC.

This clone was counted a single time. This chain uses TRBV4-3 with TRBJ2-7, with a weak D call TRBD2 (5 bases). This CDR3 region has 15 residues. From germline, CDR1 is LGHNA and CDR2 YSLEER. Between the trimmed V and J ends, which lost 0 bases and 8 bases, there was a span of 17 bases. The DNA of the CDR3 is TGCGCCAGCAGCCAAGAAGCGTGGCTGGGGAGTAAGCAGTACTTC. Its protein is CASSQEAWLGSKQYF.

The rearrangement joins TRBV30 to TRBJ2-3; a possible D gene is TRBD1 (6 bases). Germline CDR1 GTSNPN, CDR2 SVGIG (reference sequence). Trimming left V 2 bases short and J 0 bases short, with 12 bases between. CDR3 length equals 15 residues. This CDR3 is CAWSTGSSSTDTQYF. DNA of the CDR3: TGTGCCTGGAGTACAGGGTCCTCTAGCACAGATACGCAGTATTTT. Together with reference TRBV30 and TRBJ2-3, the CDR3 gives the full variable domain: SQTIHQWPATLVQPVGSPLSLECTVEGTSNPNLYWYRQAAGRGLQLLFYSVGIGQISSEVPQNLSASRPQDRQFILSSKKLLLSDSGFYLCAWSTGSSSTDTQYFGPGTRLTVL.

The V gene is TRBV9, the J gene TRBJ1-3; 7 bases are a match to TRBD1. CDR3 length equals 15 residues. CDR1 and CDR2 from the germline V gene are SGDLS and YYNGEE. J was trimmed by 0 bases and V by 4 bases; bases with no gene match: 4. CDR3 nucleotides: TGTGCCAGCAGCTTGACAGGGTACTCTGGAAACACCATATATTTT. It specifies CASSLTGYSGNTIYF. The full variable domain, in which reference TRBV9 and TRBJ1-3 provide the parts outside the CDR3, is DSGVTQTPKHLITATGQRVTLRCSPRSGDLSVYWYQQSLDQGLQFLIQYYNGEERAKGNILERFSAQQFPDLHSELNLSSLELGDSALYFCASSLTGYSGNTIYFGEGSWLTVV.

A few counts support this clone. The V and J genes are TRBV7-3 and TRBJ2-1; TRBD1 agrees at 7 bases. The CDR3 covers 15 residues. Germline V gene lookup returns CDR1 SGHTA and CDR2 FQGTGA. Trimming removed 3 bases from V and 8 bases from J; junction bases left unmatched: 10. In DNA, the CDR3 is TGTGCCAGCAGCTTGGCAGGGGGATTAATAGATGAGCAGTTCTTC. It is translated as CASSLAGGLIDEQFF.

The chain combines TRBV2 with TRBJ2-7; D perhaps matches TRBD1 (6 bases). Trimming left V 5 bases short and J 4 bases short, with 18 bases between. The CDR3 spans 15 residues. CDR1 and CDR2 from the germline V gene are SNHLY and FYNNEI. This chain's CDR3 is CASSPTAGAAYEQYF. The CDR3 bases are TGTGCCAGCAGTCCCACCGCAGGGGCTGCATACGAGCAGTACTTC.

V is TRBV15 and J is TRBJ1-5; the D gene is possibly TRBD1 (6 bases). Trimming took 0 bases from V and 0 from J, leaving 27 bases between them. Looked up from germline, CDR1 is LNHNV and CDR2 is YYDKDF (reference sequence). This CDR3 spans 22 amino acids. The CDR3 sequence is CATSRDPQPGESRGYSNQPQHF. CDR3 sequence (DNA): TGTGCCACCAGCAGAGATCCCCAACCAGGGGAAAGTAGGGGTTATAGCAATCAGCCCCAGCATTTT.

The chain carries TRBV7-2 and TRBJ2-5, with 9 positions matching TRBD2. The J segment lost 3 bases and the V segment lost 4 bases, leaving 12 bases of the junction unmatched. This CDR3 has 17 amino acids. Germline CDR1 SGHTA, CDR2 FQGNSA. The CDR3 DNA reads as TGTGCCAGCAGCTCCTATGGGCGCGGGGGGGCTGAAGAGACCCAGTACTTC. It is translated as CASSSYGRGGAEETQYF. Combining the CDR3 with reference TRBV7-2 and TRBJ2-5 gives the whole variable domain GAGVSQSPSNKVTEKGKDVELRCDPISGHTALYWYRQSLGQGLEFLIYFQGNSAPDKSGLPSDRFSAERTGGSVSTLTIQRTQQEDSAVYLCASSSYGRGGAEETQYFGPGTRLLVL.

The chain uses TRBV30 and TRBJ1-2; D possibly corresponds to TRBD1 (6 bases). The CDR3 has 13 amino acids. Germline-derived CDR1 and CDR2 are GTSNPN and SVGIG (reference sequence). V was trimmed by 3 bases and J by 2 bases, leaving 10 bases between them. The CDR3 loop reads CAWSYRENYGYTF. The CDR3 nucleotides read TGTGCCTGGAGCTACAGGGAGAACTATGGCTACACCTTC. Full variable domain (missing parts from reference TRBV30 and TRBJ1-2): SQTIHQWPATLVQPVGSPLSLECTVEGTSNPNLYWYRQAAGRGLQLLFYSVGIGQISSEVPQNLSASRPQDRQFILSSKKLLLSDSGFYLCAWSYRENYGYTFGSGTRLTVV.

This rearrangement joins TRBV5-1 to TRBJ2-1; 8 positions match TRBD1. The CDR3 totals 15 residues. With V trimmed by 4 bases and J by 4 bases, 7 bases remained unmatched. CDR1 is SGHRS and CDR2 is YFSETQ in the germline V gene. Written as DNA, the CDR3 is TGCGCCAGCAGCATCCAGGGGGCTTCGTACAATGAGCAGTTCTTC. It is translated as CASSIQGASYNEQFF. The entire variable domain, with the rest obtained from reference TRBV5-1 and TRBJ2-1, is as follows: KAGVTQTPRYLIKTRGQQVTLSCSPISGHRSVSWYQQTPGQGLQFLFEYFSETQRNKGNFPGRFSGRQFSNSRSEMNVSTLELGDSALYLCASSIQGASYNEQFFGPGTRLTVL.

The chain combines TRBV30 with TRBJ1-5; TRBD1 is a possible D gene (5 bases). CDR3 length equals 14 residues. CDR1 and CDR2 (germline): GTSNPN, SVGIG (reference sequence). The V end lost 0 bases, the J end lost 6 bases, and 12 bases lay between the germline ends. CDR3 residues: CAWSVRSGGQPQHF. The CDR3 region has the DNA TGTGCCTGGAGTGTACGTTCGGGGGGTCAGCCCCAGCATTTT.